This T cell receptor beta chain was found in a study of neurological immune-mediated disorders. Using its own MiXCR run on the 5' RACE reads, TCRdb lists one record per CDR3 protein. The sample lists 55,000 to 75,000 distinct CDR3 sequences, 2% to 2.5% occurring once. Germline trimming cut 6 bases from V and 7 bases from J; bases unmatched to any gene: 8. CDR1 and CDR2 from the germline V gene are MNHNS and SASEGT. The CDR3 length is 14 residues. This clonotype has ten or more counts. V gene TRBV6-1 combines with J gene TRBJ2-7; 11 bases match TRBD2. The TCR comes from a middle-aged man with multiple sclerosis. Input material: PBMCs. CDR3 region: CASRLSGGAQEQYF. The CDR3 DNA reads as TGTGCCAGCAGACTTAGCGGGGGGGCCCAGGAGCAGTACTTC.